Shown below are 2 T cell receptor beta chains from a single sample sequenced in a study of shared clonotypes between healthy human individuals. Sequencing used immunoSEQ multiplex PCR; TCRdb keeps in-frame clones, though not all of them. The data contain around 2,000,000 clones, roughly 94% of them seen just once; the ten biggest clones take up around 1.2%. CD8 cells classed as naive were CD45RO-negative and positively selected for CCR7, excluding terminally differentiated effector memory CD45RA+ cells. The sample consisted of naive CD8+ T cells sorted from blood. The receptors derive from a man aged 18 to 35 in good health.

This chain links TRBV27 with TRBJ2-1; D is uncertain. CDR3 length: 16 residues. The V gene's germline CDR1 is MNHEY and CDR2 SMNVEV (reference sequence). Trimming left V 5 bases short and J 0 bases short, with 14 bases between. The CDR3 region is CASSQIRVTSYNEQFF. The CDR3 DNA reads TGTGCCAGCAGTCAGATCCGGGTAACCTCCTACAATGAGCAGTTCTTC.

The V and J genes are TRBV28 and TRBJ1-2; D unclear. The V and J ends lost 3 bases and 5 bases respectively, with 10 bases between them. The CDR3 extends over 13 amino acids. Germline values: CDR1 MDHEN, CDR2 SYDVKM. The CDR3 region has the DNA TGTGCCAGCAGTTTGGTACGGGATTATGGCTACACCTTC. Its translation: CASSLVRDYGYTF.